Shown below are 18 T cell receptor beta chains from a single sample sequenced in a study of shared clonotypes between healthy human individuals. Assay used: immunoSEQ multiplex PCR; TCRdb lists only in-frame clones, some missing. This table has approximately 2,300,000 clones, 80% to 95% appearing once. Sequenced material: naive CD4+ T cells from PBMCs. This sample's subset: CD45RA+ positively selected. The receptors stem from a man younger than 35 in good health. Some clones in this sample may be carry-over from other donors' samples.

This chain connects TRBV5-1 to TRBJ1-5; D call uncertain. V gave up 5 bases and J gave up 7 bases, with 19 bases separating them. CDR1 and CDR2 from the germline V gene are SGHRS and YFSETQ. There are 15 residues in the CDR3. The CDR3 spells CASRTGPDGRQPQHF. The CDR3 DNA reads as TGCGCCAGCAGAACCGGGCCCGATGGGAGACAGCCCCAGCATTTT.

This clone was observed a handful of times. This chain connects TRBV6-1 to TRBJ1-1, with D perhaps matching TRBD1 (5 bases). CDR3 length: 16 amino acids. The V and J ends lost 3 bases and 1 base respectively, with 15 bases between them. Germline CDR1 and CDR2: MNHNS and SASEGT. This CDR3 reads CASSDKKFQGNTEAFF. In DNA form, the CDR3 reads TGTGCCAGCAGTGACAAGAAATTTCAGGGGAACACTGAAGCTTTCTTT.

In this sample, this clone turned up once. J is TRBJ2-7 and V is TRBV28, with 8 bases matching TRBD2. The germline V gene has CDR1 MDHEN and CDR2 SYDVKM. The CDR3 is 15 residues long. The J segment lost 5 bases and the V segment lost 3 bases, leaving 9 bases of the junction unmatched. CDR3 DNA sequence: TGTGCCAGCAGTTTCAATGCGGGAGGCTTGAACGAGCAGTACTTC. This translates into CASSFNAGGLNEQYF.

The CDR3 DNA reads as TGTGCCAGCAGACCAAGTGGGGGCTACACCTTC. Protein: CASRPSGGYTF. This chain connects TRBV2 to TRBJ1-2; D not certain. Trimming stripped 6 bases from V and 8 bases from J, with 10 bases between. This CDR3 region has 11 residues. Germline CDR1 is SNHLY and CDR2 is FYNNEI.

Points on this clone: Other DNA sequences from this sample encode an identical CDR3 as well. The chain joins TRBV6-1 to TRBJ2-7, with D maybe TRBD2 (6 bases). The CDR3 sequence is 12 residues long. Between the trimmed V and J ends, which lost 6 bases and 2 bases, there was a span of 8 bases. Germline V gene sequence: CDR1 MNHNS, CDR2 SASEGT. CDR3 in amino acids: CASSPGAYEQYF. For the CDR3, the DNA is TGTGCCAGCAGCCCGGGGGCCTACGAGCAGTACTTC.

The sample holds one count of this clone. The V gene is TRBV5-6, the J gene TRBJ2-1; TRBD2 might be the D (5 bases). Trimming took 2 bases from V and 3 from J, leaving 12 bases between them. This CDR3 contains 15 residues. In germline, CDR1 is SGHDT, CDR2 YYEEEE. CDR3 loop: CASSFFGESYNEQFF. In nucleotides, the CDR3 is TGTGCCAGCAGCTTTTTCGGGGAAAGCTACAATGAGCAGTTCTTC.

This rearrangement joins TRBV2 to TRBJ1-1, with no clear D. This CDR3 has 13 amino acids. CDR1 is SNHLY, CDR2 FYNNEI, per germline. Trimming removed 7 bases at V and 1 base at J, with 10 bases between. The CDR3 loop reads CASIWGKNTEAFF. The CDR3 DNA follows: TGTGCCAGCATTTGGGGTAAGAACACTGAAGCTTTCTTT.

V and J are TRBV19 and TRBJ1-1; 10 positions agree with TRBD1. Germline values: CDR1 LNHDA, CDR2 SQIVND (reference sequence). V lost 3 bases to trimming and J lost 6 bases; unmatched junction nucleotides: 10. The CDR3 sequence is 16 residues long. CDR3 loop: CASSILSGTGVPEAFF. CDR3 in DNA: TGTGCCAGTAGTATTCTATCCGGGACAGGGGTCCCTGAAGCTTTCTTT.

The CDR3 DNA follows: TGTGCCAGTCGGACAGGGGTGGTGGGGGAGCAGTACTTC. Protein: CASRTGVVGEQYF. The chain combines TRBV6-5 with TRBJ2-7, with 9 bases that match TRBD1. Germline-derived CDR1 and CDR2 are MNHEY and SVGAGI. V lost 9 bases and J lost 7; bases outside the gene matches: 10. This CDR3 comprises 13 residues.

For this clone: Other DNA sequences from this sample encode an identical CDR3 as well. V and J are TRBV19 and TRBJ1-5; D is undetermined. Germline V lookup: CDR1 LNHDA, CDR2 SQIVND (reference sequence). The CDR3 loop spans 13 amino acids. V was trimmed by 3 bases and J by 5 bases, leaving 8 bases between them. The DNA of the CDR3 is TGTGCCAGTAGTATTTTACGGGATCAGCCCCAGCATTTT. Protein product: CASSILRDQPQHF. The full variable domain, its missing parts supplied by reference TRBV19 and TRBJ1-5, is DGGITQSPKYLFRKEGQNVTLSCEQNLNHDAMYWYRQDPGQGLRLIYYSQIVNDFQKGDIAEGYSVSREKKESFPLTVTSAQKNPTAFYLCASSILRDQPQHFGDGTRLSIL.

The chain uses TRBV7-9 and TRBJ1-1, with D maybe TRBD1 (5 bases). The V gene lost 3 bases and the J gene lost 5 bases, with 16 bases spanning the gap. CDR3 size: 15 residues. Germline V gives CDR1 SEHNR, CDR2 FQNEAQ (reference sequence). In DNA form, the CDR3 reads TGTGCCAGCAGCTTTCTGGGCCCGGGGGGGACTGAAGCTTTCTTT. Residues: CASSFLGPGGTEAFF.

The V gene is TRBV27, the J gene TRBJ2-3, with TRBD1 identical over 11 bases. Germline assignment: CDR1 MNHEY and CDR2 SMNVEV (reference sequence). The CDR3 totals 15 residues. V lost 4 bases and J lost 4; bases outside the gene matches: 4. Written as DNA, the CDR3 is TGTGCCAGCAGTTACGGGACAGGGGGATCAGATACGCAGTATTTT. It encodes CASSYGTGGSDTQYF.

This rearrangement joins TRBV4-2 to TRBJ2-6, with 7 bases aligning to TRBD1. Germline loops: CDR1 LGHNA, CDR2 YNFKEQ. V was clipped by 0 bases and J by 0 bases; unmatched bases: 8. CDR3 length: 19 amino acids. CDR3 DNA: TGTGCCAGCAGCCAAGAGGGACAGTTGGGTTTCTCTGGGGCCAACGTCCTGACTTTC. Its protein is CASSQEGQLGFSGANVLTF.

V is TRBV28 and J is TRBJ2-7; D remains unclear. The germline V gene has CDR1 MDHEN and CDR2 SYDVKM. Trimming cost V 2 bases and J 4 bases, with 3 bases left between them. This CDR3 is built from 11 residues. CDR3 sequence: CASSLPYEQYF. CDR3 nucleotides: TGTGCCAGCAGTTTACCGTACGAGCAGTACTTC. Full variable domain (remainder filled in from reference TRBV28 and TRBJ2-7): DVKVTQSSRYLVKRTGEKVFLECVQDMDHENMFWYRQDPGLGLRLIYFSYDVKMKEKGDIPEGYSVSREKKERFSLILESASTNQTSMYLCASSLPYEQYFGPGTRLTVT.

This rearrangement joins TRBV29-1 to TRBJ2-5, with 10 bases fitting TRBD1. The CDR3 runs 14 residues. Germline V gene lookup returns CDR1 SQVTM and CDR2 ANQGSEA. Trimming took 0 bases from V and 7 from J; bases not matched to a gene: 5. The CDR3 loop is CSVEEGQGIMTQYF. As DNA, the CDR3 is TGCAGCGTTGAAGAGGGACAGGGGATAATGACCCAGTACTTC.

In nucleotides, the CDR3 is TGTGTCAGAAGCTCCGTCGGACAGGCCAGGCGGACTAATGAAAAACTGTTTTTT. Translated: CVRSSVGQARRTNEKLFF. This sequence joins TRBV7-5 and TRBJ1-4; no DNA check was done on the table's D call, TRBD1. TRBV7-5 counts as a pseudogene. The CDR3 extends over 18 amino acids.

The CDR3 DNA reads as TGTGCCAGCACCCGGGGCGTCGGGGAGCTGTTTTTT. This translates into CASTRGVGELFF. The chain couples TRBV6-5 to TRBJ2-2; either TRBD1 or TRBD2 may fit D (5 bases each). V was clipped by 7 bases and J by 7 bases, with 10 bases between them. Per germline, CDR1 MNHEY and CDR2 SVGAGI. The CDR3 contains 12 residues.

The gene calls are TRBV28 and TRBJ2-7, with D maybe TRBD2 (6 bases). The CDR3 has 12 amino acids. Germline V gives CDR1 MDHEN, CDR2 SYDVKM. V gave up 8 bases and J gave up 9 bases, with 17 bases separating them. This chain's CDR3 is CASSKDYSGQYF. CDR3 coding DNA: TGTGCCAGCTCAAAGGACTACTCGGGGCAGTACTTC.